Given below is one T cell receptor (beta chain) in context. This entry is derived from a study of shared clonotypes between healthy human individuals. The repertoire was sequenced with immunoSEQ multiplex PCR; TCRdb's copy has only in-frame clones and lacks some. The sample has millions of clones; over 85% are singletons. The receptor was derived from a man between 18 and 29 years old in good health. Sequences were obtained from naive CD4+ T cells sorted from blood. The subset was: CD45RA+ positively selected.

CDR3 sequence reads: CSVDGVFGYTF. The CDR3 nucleotides read TGCAGCGTCGATGGGGTATTTGGCTACACCTTC. The chain recombines TRBV29-1 with TRBJ1-2; D is unclear. Germline-derived CDR1 and CDR2 are SQVTM and ANQGSEA. V gave up 6 bases and J gave up 7 bases, with 12 bases separating them. The CDR3 is made up of 11 amino acids.